The 14 T cell receptor beta chains listed next were all sequenced from one sample in a study of beta chain features in type 1 diabetes. The investigators reverse transcribed all of the isolated RNA, so they sequenced expressed TCRB transcripts. Only in-frame clones appear in the TCRdb table, and some are missing; sequencing was by immunoSEQ multiplex PCR. The sample includes 300,000 to 450,000 clones, around 20% seen only once; the top ten take 0.044%. Sample: naive CD4+ T cells from blood. The receptors here all came from a woman younger than 35 in good health.

CDR3 region: CASSYTGGTQYF. As DNA, the CDR3 is TGTGCCAGCAGTTATACAGGGGGGACGCAGTATTTT. The chain recombines TRBV6-5 with TRBJ2-3; 8 nucleotides line up with TRBD1. There are 12 residues in the CDR3. Germline CDR1 reads MNHEY; CDR2 reads SVGAGI. With V trimmed by 3 bases and J by 9 bases, 2 bases remained unmatched.

With respect to this clone: Distinct nucleotide sequences in the sample also encode this CDR3. This chain uses TRBV7-2 with TRBJ2-5; possible D gene TRBD1, 6 bases. The V end lost 5 bases, the J end lost 5 bases, and 9 bases lay between the germline ends. In germline, CDR1 is SGHTA, CDR2 FQGNSA. This CDR3 comprises 12 residues. This CDR3 reads CASSRGGETQYF. CDR3 nucleotides: TGTGCCAGCAGCCGAGGGGGTGAGACCCAGTACTTC.

The chain couples TRBV13 to TRBJ1-4, with D hard to call. Germline V CDR1 and CDR2: PRHDT, FYEKMQ (reference sequence). V was cut by 0 bases and J by 2 bases, with 4 bases left in between. This CDR3 is 14 amino acids long. The CDR3 region is CASSLGGTNEKLFF. The DNA for the CDR3 is TGTGCCAGCAGCTTAGGCGGGACTAATGAAAAACTGTTTTTT.

The chain employs TRBV7-9 and TRBJ1-6; 7 bases agree with TRBD1. The CDR3 runs to 14 residues. Germline values: CDR1 SEHNR, CDR2 FQNEAQ (reference sequence). J gave up 15 bases and V 5 bases, and 13 bases lay outside the gene matches. The CDR3 here is CASSLDRPIRGLHF. CDR3 nucleotides: TGTGCCAGCAGCCTGGACAGGCCAATTCGGGGCCTCCACTTT.

The rearrangement joins TRBV11-1 to TRBJ2-1; 11 bases align to TRBD2. The CDR3 consists of 16 residues. V gave up 6 bases and J gave up 8 bases; unmatched junction bases: 12. The germline V gene encodes CDR1 SGHAT and CDR2 FQDESV (reference sequence). This CDR3 reads CASSQGVGTSGDEQFF. The CDR3 DNA reads as TGTGCCAGCAGTCAGGGAGTTGGGACTAGCGGCGATGAGCAGTTCTTC.

The chain uses TRBV5-1 and TRBJ2-2; 8 bases align to TRBD2. V lost 2 bases to trimming and J lost 4 bases; unmatched junction nucleotides: 7. From germline, CDR1 is SGHRS and CDR2 YFSETQ. The CDR3 sequence is 16 residues long. The CDR3 reads CASSLNGGAATGELFF. The CDR3 coding sequence is TGCGCCAGCAGCTTAAACGGGGGGGCGGCCACCGGGGAGCTGTTTTTT.

This clone has more than one count but fewer than ten. V is TRBV15 and J is TRBJ1-5, with D possibly TRBD1 on 6 matching bases. CDR3 size: 15 residues. The V end was cut by 0 bases, the J end by 1 base, with 7 bases between. Germline V gene data show CDR1 as LNHNV and CDR2 as YYDKDF (reference sequence). CDR3 sequence reads: CATSREQGSNQPQHF. DNA for the CDR3: TGTGCCACCAGCAGAGAACAGGGCAGCAATCAGCCCCAGCATTTT.

The rearrangement joins TRBV4-1 to TRBJ2-1; TRBD2 matches at 7 bases. CDR3 length equals 17 residues. Germline CDR1 is MGHRA and CDR2 is YSYEKL. V dropped 0 bases and J dropped 9; count of bases not matched to a gene: 14. The DNA of the CDR3 is TGCGCCAGCAGCCAAGAACCGGCGGGAGTATGGAGGGGTGAGCAGTTCTTC. Translating it yields CASSQEPAGVWRGEQFF.

This clone was counted only a few times. The CDR3, as DNA: TGTGCCAGCAGCTTAGAAAGACAGGGGTCCTACAATGAGCAGTTCTTC. Amino acid sequence: CASSLERQGSYNEQFF. The chain employs TRBV11-2 and TRBJ2-1; the match to TRBD1 covers 8 bases. Trimming at V came to 0 bases and at J to 1 base, leaving 2 bases not matched to a gene. The CDR3 covers 16 residues. From germline, CDR1 is SGHAT and CDR2 FQNNGV.

CDR3 sequence (DNA): TGTGCCAGCTCACCTGGGACTAGCGGGAGTGGCCAAGAGACCCAGTACTTC. This sequence encodes CASSPGTSGSGQETQYF. V usage is TRBV18 and J usage is TRBJ2-5; 14 nucleotides agree with TRBD2. The CDR3 length is 17 residues. Germline assignment: CDR1 KGHSH and CDR2 LQKENI. Unmatched junction bases numbered 4, after V lost 3 bases and J lost 1 base.

This clone showed up just a few times. The chain employs TRBV4-1 and TRBJ2-1; D is possibly TRBD1 (6 bases). The V gene's germline CDR1 is MGHRA and CDR2 YSYEKL. V was shortened by 6 bases and J by 9 bases, with 9 bases between the two germline ends. CDR3 length: 11 residues. The CDR3 DNA reads TGCGCCAGCAGTCGAGGGGGTGAGCAGTTCTTC. Amino acid sequence: CASSRGGEQFF.

The chain couples TRBV12-5 to TRBJ2-1, with D hard to call. Trimming removed 2 bases at V and 9 bases at J, with 8 bases between. Looked up from germline, CDR1 is LGHNT and CDR2 is FRNRAP. The CDR3 has 12 residues. The CDR3, as DNA: TGTGCTAGTGGTTTGCAGGTGGTTGAGCAGTTCTTC. Translated: CASGLQVVEQFF.

This clone was picked up a small number of times. This chain links TRBV7-8 with TRBJ2-3; D unresolved. The V gene lost 4 bases and the J gene lost 4 bases, with 9 bases spanning the gap. The CDR3 extends over 13 amino acids. Per the germline V gene, CDR1 is SGHVS and CDR2 is FQNEAQ. CDR3 in amino acids: CASSSQSSDTQYF. The CDR3 DNA sequence: TGTGCCAGCAGCTCTCAGTCTTCAGATACGCAGTATTTT. Using reference TRBV7-8 and TRBJ2-3 for the parts outside the CDR3, the full variable domain is GAGVSQSPRYKVAKRGQDVALRCDPISGHVSLFWYQQALGQGPEFLTYFQNEAQLDKSGLPSDRFFAERPEGSVSTLKIQRTQQEDSAVYLCASSSQSSDTQYFGPGTRLTVL.

This clone was observed a handful of times. The gene calls are TRBV9 and TRBJ1-1; TRBD1 agrees at 9 bases. The germline V gene has CDR1 SGDLS and CDR2 YYNGEE. With 4 bases clipped from V and 5 bases from J, the junction kept 12 bases outside the gene matches. This CDR3 has 16 amino acids. The CDR3 DNA follows: TGTGCCAGCAGCCTTTCCTCCGGGACAGGGAGGACTGAAGCTTTCTTT. Protein product: CASSLSSGTGRTEAFF.